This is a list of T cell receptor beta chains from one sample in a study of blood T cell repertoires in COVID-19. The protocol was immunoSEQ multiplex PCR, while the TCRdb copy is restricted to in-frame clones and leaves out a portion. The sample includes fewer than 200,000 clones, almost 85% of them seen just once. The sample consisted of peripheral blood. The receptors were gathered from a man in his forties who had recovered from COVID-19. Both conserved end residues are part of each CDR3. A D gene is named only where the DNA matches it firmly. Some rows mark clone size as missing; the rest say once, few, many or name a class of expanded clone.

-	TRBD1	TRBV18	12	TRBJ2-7	TGTGCCAGCTCGGACAGGGTTTACGAGCAGTACTTC	CASSDRVYEQYF
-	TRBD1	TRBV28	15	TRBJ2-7	TGTGCCAGCAGTCTGACGACAGGGAGCTACTACGAGCAGTACTTC	CASSLTTGSYYEQYF
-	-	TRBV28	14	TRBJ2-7	TGTGCCAGCAGTCCCACACGGACATACTACGAGCAGTACTTC	CASSPTRTYYEQYF
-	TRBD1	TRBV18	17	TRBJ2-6	TGTGCCAGCTCAGACCGACAGGGAGTTTCTGGGGCCAACGTCCTGACTTTC	CASSDRQGVSGANVLTF
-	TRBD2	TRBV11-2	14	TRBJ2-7	TGTGCCAGCAGCTCAGGGACTAGCTCTTACGAGCAGTACTTC	CASSSGTSSYEQYF
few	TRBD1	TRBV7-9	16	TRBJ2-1	TGTGCCAGCAGGCGAGGGGGCAGGGGTAACAACAATGAGCAGTTCTTC	CASRRGGRGNNNEQFF
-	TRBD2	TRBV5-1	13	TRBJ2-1	TGCGCCAGCAGCTTGAGCGGGAGGGCCGTTCAGTTCTTC	CASSLSGRAVQFF
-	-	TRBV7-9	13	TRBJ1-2	TGTGCCAGCAGCTTAGGTACAGACTATGGCTACACCTTC	CASSLGTDYGYTF
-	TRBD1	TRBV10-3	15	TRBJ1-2	TGTGCCATCAGTGACGGGCCTGGGACAGACTATGGCTACACCTTC	CAISDGPGTDYGYTF
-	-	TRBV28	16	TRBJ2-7	TGTGCCAGCAGGGCCCCCGGAGGGGCCAGCTCCTACGAGCAGTACTTC	CASRAPGGASSYEQYF
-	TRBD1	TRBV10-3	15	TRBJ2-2	TGTGCCATCAGGGAAACAGGGGGCGGGACCGGGGAGCTGTTTTTT	CAIRETGGGTGELFF
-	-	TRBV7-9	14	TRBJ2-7	TGTGCCAGCAGTCCCTTAGCGGTTCAATACGAGCAGTACTTC	CASSPLAVQYEQYF
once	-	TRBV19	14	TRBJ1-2	TGTGCCAGTAGTATGACAGTAAATCTCTATGGCTACACCTTC	CASSMTVNLYGYTF
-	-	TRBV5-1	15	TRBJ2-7	TGCGCCAGCTCCTTGACCGACCGCGGGGGCAACGAGCAGTACTTC	CASSLTDRGGNEQYF
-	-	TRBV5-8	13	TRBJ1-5	TGTGCCAGCAGCTTGAGAGAAATCCAGCCCCAGCATTTT	CASSLREIQPQHF
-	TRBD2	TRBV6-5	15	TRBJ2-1	TGTGCCAGCAGTTACTCCCAGCTAGCGGGAGTTGAGCAGTTCTTC	CASSYSQLAGVEQFF
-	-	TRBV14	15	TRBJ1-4	TGTGCCAGCAGCCAAGATCCAGGGCGACGTGAAAAACTGTTTTTT	CASSQDPGRREKLFF
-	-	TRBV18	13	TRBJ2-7	TGTGCCAGCTCACCACCGGGGGGTTACGAGCAGTACTTC	CASSPPGGYEQYF
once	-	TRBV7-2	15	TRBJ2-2	TGTGCCAGCAGCTTACAGGGGTTGAACACCGGGGAGCTGTTTTTT	CASSLQGLNTGELFF
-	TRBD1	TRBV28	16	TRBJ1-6	TGTGCCAGCAGTTTCGCATCTTGGGACAGTAATTCACCCCTCCACTTT	CASSFASWDSNSPLHF
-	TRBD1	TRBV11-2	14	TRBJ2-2	TGTGCCAGCAGCTTAGTGACAGGGGCCGGGGAGCTGTTTTTT	CASSLVTGAGELFF
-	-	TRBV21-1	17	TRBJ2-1	TGTGCCAGCAGCGAATTTTTAGCGGGAGACGGGTACCATGAGCAGTTCTTC	CASSEFLAGDGYHEQFF
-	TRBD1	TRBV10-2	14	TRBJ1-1	TGCGCCACCCTGGTAGGGGGCGCATCGACTGAAGCTTTCTTT	CATLVGGASTEAFF
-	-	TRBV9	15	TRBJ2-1	TGTGCCAGCAGCGTTAGCGAAAGCTCCTACAATGAGCAGTTCTTC	CASSVSESSYNEQFF
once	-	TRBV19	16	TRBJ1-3	TGTGCCAGTAGTGTAACCGGGACAAGTTCTGGAAACACCATATATTTT	CASSVTGTSSGNTIYF
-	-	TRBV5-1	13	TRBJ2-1	TGCGCCAGCAGTTCCGACAGTTACAATGAGCAGTTCTTC	CASSSDSYNEQFF